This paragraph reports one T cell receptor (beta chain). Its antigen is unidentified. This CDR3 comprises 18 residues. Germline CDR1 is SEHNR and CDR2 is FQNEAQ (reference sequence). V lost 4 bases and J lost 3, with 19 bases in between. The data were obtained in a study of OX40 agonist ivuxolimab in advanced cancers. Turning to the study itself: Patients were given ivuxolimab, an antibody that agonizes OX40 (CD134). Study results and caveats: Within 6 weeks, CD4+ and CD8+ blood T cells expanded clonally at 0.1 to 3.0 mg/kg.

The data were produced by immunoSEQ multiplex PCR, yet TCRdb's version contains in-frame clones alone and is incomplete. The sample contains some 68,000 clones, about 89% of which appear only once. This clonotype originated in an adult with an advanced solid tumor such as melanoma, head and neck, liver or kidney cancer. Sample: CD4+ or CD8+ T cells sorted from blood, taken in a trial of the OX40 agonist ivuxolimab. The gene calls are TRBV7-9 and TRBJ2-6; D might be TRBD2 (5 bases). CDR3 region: CASSYPGLGVGGANVLTF. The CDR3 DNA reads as TGTGCCAGCAGCTACCCGGGCTTGGGAGTTGGTGGGGCCAACGTCCTGACTTTC. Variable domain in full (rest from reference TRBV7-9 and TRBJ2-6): DTGVSQNPRHKITKRGQNVTFRCDPISEHNRLYWYRQTLGQGPEFLTYFQNEAQLEKSRLLSDRFSAERPKGSFSTLEIQRTEQGDSAMYLCASSYPGLGVGGANVLTFGAGSRLTVL.